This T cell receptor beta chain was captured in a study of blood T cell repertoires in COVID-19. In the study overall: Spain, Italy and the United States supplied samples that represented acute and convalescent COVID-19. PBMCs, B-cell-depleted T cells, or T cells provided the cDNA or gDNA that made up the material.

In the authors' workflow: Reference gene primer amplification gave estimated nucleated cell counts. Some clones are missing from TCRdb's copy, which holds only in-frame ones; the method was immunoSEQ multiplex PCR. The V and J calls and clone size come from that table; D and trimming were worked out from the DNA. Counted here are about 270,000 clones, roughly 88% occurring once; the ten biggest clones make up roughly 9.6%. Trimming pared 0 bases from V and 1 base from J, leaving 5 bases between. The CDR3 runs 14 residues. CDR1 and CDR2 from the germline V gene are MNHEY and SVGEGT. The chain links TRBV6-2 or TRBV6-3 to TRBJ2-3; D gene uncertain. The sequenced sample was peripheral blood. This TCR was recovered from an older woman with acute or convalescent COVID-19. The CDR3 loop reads CASSYSSRTDTQYF. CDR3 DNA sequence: TGTGCCAGCAGTTACTCCTCCCGCACAGATACGCAGTATTTT.